Listed below are T cell receptor beta chains from one sample, sequenced in a study of T-cell reconstitution after alpha-beta-depleted transplantation in children. TCRdb re-derived calls from the PCR reads in MiXCR, one entry per CDR3 protein. The sample records some 280,000 distinct CDR3 sequences, about a tenth being singletons. Sequences were derived from PBMCs from the stem cell graft donor, sampled from the stem cell graft. Receptors originate from a human donor who donated a stem cell graft to a child with SCID. The CDR3 runs from the conserved cysteine through the conserved F or W. Fields, in order: D gene, V gene, J gene, clone size, CDR3 DNA, CDR3 protein. D genes are given only for firm matches. Some rows have no size entry. The others give once, few or many, or a class for an expanded clone.

D: .
V: TRBV29-1
J: TRBJ2-3
size: few
DNA: TGCAGCTCCTTGGTCCTAGCGAATCCCACAGATACGCAGTATTTT
CDR3: CSSLVLANPTDTQYF

D: TRBD1
V: TRBV27
J: TRBJ2-7
size: few
DNA: TGTGCCAGCAGTTTGCACCGGGACAGGGTTTACGAGCAGTACTTC
CDR3: CASSLHRDRVYEQYF

D: TRBD2
V: TRBV19
J: TRBJ2-2
size: .
DNA: TGTGCCAGTACAAAGCGGGGGAACACCGGGGAGCTGTTTTTT
CDR3: CASTKRGNTGELFF

D: .
V: TRBV6-1
J: TRBJ1-1
size: .
DNA: TGTGCCAGCGGCGCTCTCGTCACAACGAACACTGAAGCTTTCTTT
CDR3: CASGALVTTNTEAFF

D: TRBD1
V: TRBV25-1
J: TRBJ1-2
size: few
DNA: TGTGCCAGCAGGGGGACAGGGACCTATGGCTACACCTTC
CDR3: CASRGTGTYGYTF

D: .
V: TRBV7-3
J: TRBJ1-2
size: few
DNA: TGTGCCAGCAGTTCGGACAGCAGAAATGGCTACACCTTC
CDR3: CASSSDSRNGYTF

D: TRBD1
V: TRBV5-6
J: TRBJ2-5
size: .
DNA: TGTGCCAGCAACCTCGGGACAGAAGAGACCCAGTACTTC
CDR3: CASNLGTEETQYF

D: TRBD2
V: TRBV20-1
J: TRBJ2-5
size: many
DNA: TGCAGTGCTAGAGATTCGGGCCCGATCGGGGGGTTCCAAGAGACCCAGTACTTC
CDR3: CSARDSGPIGGFQETQYF

D: .
V: TRBV5-6
J: TRBJ2-1
size: .
DNA: TGTGCCAGCAGCGCGAGGAATGAGCAGTTCTTC
CDR3: CASSARNEQFF

D: .
V: TRBV4-1
J: TRBJ1-5
size: .
DNA: TGCGCCAGCAGCCAAGATCACAGCTATAATCAGCCCCAGCATTTT
CDR3: CASSQDHSYNQPQHF

D: .
V: TRBV7-3
J: TRBJ2-3
size: .
DNA: TGTGCCAGCAGCTACGACCCCTCCACAGATACGCAGTATTTT
CDR3: CASSYDPSTDTQYF

D: TRBD2
V: TRBV2
J: TRBJ2-5
size: many
DNA: TGTGCCAGCCTTAAAGTAGCGGGGGGCCCACCGGAGACCCAGTACTTC
CDR3: CASLKVAGGPPETQYF

D: .
V: TRBV3-1
J: TRBJ1-2
size: many
DNA: TGTGCCAGCAGCCAAGACCGAGGGGATCTCTATGGCTACACCTTC
CDR3: CASSQDRGDLYGYTF

D: .
V: TRBV4-2
J: TRBJ2-5
size: .
DNA: TGTGCCAGCAGGAACCAGGGGGGTTTTGACGAGACCCAGTACTTC
CDR3: CASRNQGGFDETQYF

D: TRBD1
V: TRBV24-1
J: TRBJ2-3
size: once
DNA: TGTGACACCAGTGAGGAAGGACAGGACGAGCCCCGCACAGATACGCAGTATTTT
CDR3: CDTSEEGQDEPRTDTQYF

D: TRBD2
V: TRBV7-7
J: TRBJ2-5
size: many
DNA: TGTGCTAGCAGCTCGACTAGCGGAGCCAAAGAGACCCAGTACTTC
CDR3: CASSSTSGAKETQYF

D: .
V: TRBV19
J: TRBJ2-7
size: .
DNA: TGTGCCAGTGCCACGGCTTCCTACGAGCAGTACTTC
CDR3: CASATASYEQYF

D: .
V: TRBV5-1
J: TRBJ1-1
size: few
DNA: TGCGCCAGCAGCTTGGACCGGGCGGGGGTAAACACTGAAGCTTTCTTT
CDR3: CASSLDRAGVNTEAFF

D: TRBD1
V: TRBV20-1
J: TRBJ1-5
size: .
DNA: TGCAGTGCGGGACAGCTAAGCAATCAGCCCCAGCATTTT
CDR3: CSAGQLSNQPQHF

D: .
V: TRBV29-1
J: TRBJ2-1
size: once
DNA: TGCAGCGTTGACTGGCCCCTCCTTTCCAATGAGCAGTTCTTC
CDR3: CSVDWPLLSNEQFF

D: TRBD1
V: TRBV20-1
J: TRBJ1-2
size: .
DNA: TGCAGTGCTAGCATAGGACAGGGTCATGGCTACACCTTC
CDR3: CSASIGQGHGYTF

D: TRBD1
V: TRBV28
J: TRBJ2-2
size: .
DNA: TGTGCCAGCACCGACAGAGCCGGGACAGGGTTCACCGGGGAGCTGTTTTTT
CDR3: CASTDRAGTGFTGELFF

D: TRBD1
V: TRBV16
J: TRBJ2-5
size: many
DNA: TGTGCCAGCAGCTCGGACAGGGGGCACCAAGAGACCCAGTACTTC
CDR3: CASSSDRGHQETQYF

D: .
V: TRBV12-3/TRBV12-4
J: TRBJ2-1
size: few
DNA: TGTGCCAGCAGTTTGGACAACCGGTACTACAATGAGCAGTTCTTC
CDR3: CASSLDNRYYNEQFF

D: .
V: TRBV12-3/TRBV12-4
J: TRBJ2-3
size: many
DNA: TGTGCCAGCAGGGGGGGCGTCACAGATACGCAGTATTTT
CDR3: CASRGGVTDTQYF

D: .
V: TRBV11-3
J: TRBJ2-2
size: .
DNA: TGTGCCAGCAGCTCGGCCCTCCGGGGAAGGGACACCGGGGAGCTGTTTTTT
CDR3: CASSSALRGRDTGELFF